Listed here are 31 T cell receptor beta chains from one sample, sequenced in a study of T cell repertoires in cytomegalovirus infection. The antigens for these receptors are not known. TCRdb re-called the reads with MiXCR, one entry per CDR3 protein. Of about 770,000 distinct CDR3 sequences in the sample, around 29% are singletons; the top ten hold 13%. Sequencing was performed on cultured CD8+ T cells from PBMCs, taken from culture after CMV antigen stimulation. Receptor source: a human donor in good health (CMV status not recorded). Some clones in this sample may be carry-over from other donors' samples.

This clonotype was counted ten times or more. This chain uses TRBV27 with TRBJ1-5; D uncertain. The CDR3 totals 18 residues. Trimming removed 5 bases from V and 0 bases from J, with 20 bases in between. Looked up from germline, CDR1 is MNHEY and CDR2 is SMNVEV (reference sequence). Written as DNA, the CDR3 is TGTGCCAGCAGTCCTACCCCCATGTTAGTCTATAGCAATCAGCCCCAGCATTTT. Its protein product is CASSPTPMLVYSNQPQHF.

The chain has TRBV27 and TRBJ1-4, with D perhaps matching TRBD1 (5 bases). Trimming took 4 bases from V and 5 from J, leaving 14 bases between them. Per the germline V gene, CDR1 is MNHEY and CDR2 is SMNVEV (reference sequence). The CDR3 has 15 amino acids. The CDR3 loop reads CASSSAGQRNEKLFF. For the CDR3, the DNA is TGTGCCAGCAGTTCCGCGGGGCAGCGAAATGAAAAACTGTTTTTT.

V gene TRBV6-5 combines with J gene TRBJ2-1; TRBD2 matches at 7 bases. V lost 5 bases to trimming and J lost 7 bases; unmatched junction nucleotides: 14. This CDR3 has 16 amino acids. CDR1 is MNHEY, CDR2 SVGAGI, per germline. CDR3 sequence: CASSRQTSGVGNEQFF. CDR3 nucleotide sequence: TGTGCCAGCAGTCGCCAAACCAGCGGGGTTGGAAATGAGCAGTTCTTC.

CDR3 DNA sequence: TGTGCCAGCAGTCCCACAGGGTCAGATGAGCAGTTCTTC. Protein: CASSPTGSDEQFF. The genes are TRBV7-9 and TRBJ2-1; D is possibly TRBD1 (6 bases). The germline V gene has CDR1 SEHNR and CDR2 FQNEAQ (reference sequence). V lost 6 bases to trimming and J lost 8 bases, with 14 bases between them. CDR3 size: 13 residues.

The chain is built from TRBV27 and TRBJ2-3; no reliable D call. CDR1 is MNHEY, CDR2 SMNVEV, per germline (reference sequence). The CDR3 loop spans 16 amino acids. V was shortened by 2 bases and J by 5 bases, with 17 bases between the two germline ends. The CDR3 region has the DNA TGTGCCAGCAGTTTAAACATCGGATATATTTTAGATACGCAGTATTTT. It encodes CASSLNIGYILDTQYF.

The rearrangement uses TRBV12-5 and TRBJ2-1; 11 bases are a match to TRBD1. The CDR3 length is 18 residues. Germline CDR1 LGHNT, CDR2 FRNRAP. The V gene end was trimmed by 1 base and the J gene end by 1 base; junction bases not matched to a gene: 6. The CDR3, as DNA: TGTGCTAGTGGTTTGGGCGGGACAGGGGGTTTATCCTACAATGAGCAGTTCTTC. Translated: CASGLGGTGGLSYNEQFF.

This chain connects TRBV27 to TRBJ2-1; a weak D match, TRBD2 (6 bases). V lost 1 base, J lost 9 bases, and 13 bases lay in between. This CDR3 is built from 14 residues. From germline, CDR1 is MNHEY and CDR2 SMNVEV (reference sequence). The CDR3 reads CASSLFAGLGEQFF. DNA of the CDR3: TGTGCCAGCAGTTTATTTGCGGGGCTGGGTGAGCAGTTCTTC.

This clonotype was observed a few times. The J gene is TRBJ2-2, the V gene TRBV27; 7 bases are a match to TRBD2. The CDR3 is 13 residues long. Germline CDR1 MNHEY, CDR2 SMNVEV (reference sequence). The J segment lost 4 bases and the V segment lost 5 bases, leaving 1 base of the junction unmatched. CDR3 protein: CASSRGVTGELFF. CDR3 DNA sequence: TGTGCCAGCAGTCGGGGGGTCACCGGGGAGCTGTTTTTT.

The genes are TRBV7-6 and TRBJ2-5, with D possibly matching TRBD1 (6 bases). There are 15 residues in the CDR3. The V end was cut by 2 bases, the J end by 5 bases, with 15 bases between. The V gene's germline CDR1 is SGHVS and CDR2 FNYEAQ. The CDR3 DNA reads TGTGCCAGCAGCTTAAGGGCAGGGGCCTCGGAGACCCAGTACTTC. It is translated as CASSLRAGASETQYF.

This clonotype was seen only a few times. V gene TRBV7-2 combines with J gene TRBJ2-3, with TRBD2 matching over 13 bases. This CDR3 spans 23 amino acids. Looked up from germline, CDR1 is SGHTA and CDR2 is FQGNSA. The J segment lost 2 bases and the V segment lost 2 bases, leaving 22 bases of the junction unmatched. The CDR3 is CASSLSSRPGLAGPGRDTDTQYF. The DNA of the CDR3 is TGTGCCAGCAGCTTATCCAGCCGCCCGGGACTAGCGGGGCCCGGGAGAGACACAGATACGCAGTATTTT.

V usage is TRBV2 and J usage is TRBJ2-1; D may match TRBD1 or TRBD2 (6 bases each). Trimming removed 2 bases from V and 8 bases from J, with 16 bases in between. Germline V gene lookup returns CDR1 SNHLY and CDR2 FYNNEI. The CDR3 is made up of 15 amino acids. CDR3 sequence: CASSEFEQGGYEQFF. The CDR3 DNA reads TGTGCCAGCAGTGAATTCGAACAGGGAGGTTATGAGCAGTTCTTC. The whole variable domain, filled in from reference TRBV2 and TRBJ2-1, reads EPEVTQTPSHQVTQMGQEVILRCVPISNHLYFYWYRQILGQKVEFLVSFYNNEISEKSEIFDDQFSVERPDGSNFTLKIRSTKLEDSAMYFCASSEFEQGGYEQFFGPGTRLTVL.

The sample holds a few counts of this clonotype. V usage is TRBV7-8 and J usage is TRBJ2-2; 7 nucleotides match TRBD1. This CDR3 contains 16 residues. Germline V gene data show CDR1 as SGHVS and CDR2 as FQNEAQ. The V segment lost 5 bases and the J segment 5 bases; nucleotides outside the gene matches: 11. The CDR3 nucleotides read TGTGCCAGCAGCGCCCCGGGGACAGTCAAGACCGGGGAGCTGTTTTTT. It encodes CASSAPGTVKTGELFF.

V is TRBV27 and J is TRBJ2-5; D ambiguous. Per germline, CDR1 MNHEY and CDR2 SMNVEV (reference sequence). V gave up 4 bases and J gave up 4 bases, with 13 bases separating them. The CDR3 loop spans 14 amino acids. CDR3 loop: CASSSLGWGETQYF. The CDR3 DNA is TGTGCCAGCAGTTCCTTAGGGTGGGGAGAGACCCAGTACTTC.

This clonotype has more than one count but fewer than ten. V gene TRBV7-6 combines with J gene TRBJ1-5; D call uncertain. The CDR3 contains 16 residues. From germline, CDR1 is SGHVS and CDR2 FNYEAQ. The V end lost 1 base, the J end lost 0 bases, and 10 bases lay between the germline ends. The CDR3 DNA reads TGTGCCAGCAGCTTAGAGGACGGATATAGCAATCAGCCCCAGCATTTT. Translating gives CASSLEDGYSNQPQHF.

The chain recombines TRBV6-1 with TRBJ2-7; 7 bases align to TRBD1. V dropped 4 bases and J dropped 3; count of bases not matched to a gene: 9. CDR1 and CDR2 from the germline V gene are MNHNS and SASEGT. The CDR3 contains 15 residues. As DNA, the CDR3 is TGTGCCAGCAGTGCCACGGGGCAGGGGGACTACGAGCAGTACGTC. Residues: CASSATGQGDYEQYV.

In the case of this clonotype: A read error is likely, as this CDR3 ends without the conserved phenylalanine or tryptophan. The chain uses TRBV11-3 and TRBJ2-1; D not resolved. Germline CDR1 SGHNT, CDR2 YENEEA. Trimming shortened V by 5 bases and J by 4 bases, and 9 bases separated the two germline ends. This CDR3 is 13 amino acids long. In nucleotides, the CDR3 is TGTGCCAGCAGCCCCACTGGGTACAATGAGCAGTTCTCC. Its translation is CASSPTGYNEQFS.

This chain joins TRBV24-1 and TRBJ1-1; D not certain. Trimming shortened V by 5 bases and J by 0 bases, and 12 bases separated the two germline ends. The CDR3 covers 15 residues. Germline V gene lookup returns CDR1 KGHDR and CDR2 SFDVKD. CDR3 DNA sequence: TGTGCCACCAGTGGGTCAGGCAGGATGAACACTGAAGCTTTCTTT. This encodes CATSGSGRMNTEAFF.

This clonotype showed up just a few times. This chain connects TRBV7-9 to TRBJ1-2, with D perhaps matching TRBD1 (5 bases). The CDR3 contains 15 residues. Germline CDR1 is SEHNR and CDR2 is FQNEAQ (reference sequence). The V end was cut by 5 bases, the J end by 1 base, with 14 bases between. CDR3 sequence (DNA): TGTGCCAGCAGCACCACAGGCGGAGTTAACTATGGCTACACCTTC. Translation: CASSTTGGVNYGYTF.

The chain employs TRBV7-9 and TRBJ1-2; the D gene is possibly TRBD1 (5 bases). V was cut by 7 bases and J by 7 bases, with 13 bases left in between. CDR3 length: 12 residues. Per the germline V gene, CDR1 is SEHNR and CDR2 is FQNEAQ (reference sequence). The CDR3 region has the DNA TGTGCCAGCACCGGGGGGGGACTTGGCTACACCTTC. It encodes CASTGGGLGYTF. The full variable domain, completed using reference TRBV7-9 and TRBJ1-2, is DTGVSQNPRHKITKRGQNVTFRCDPISEHNRLYWYRQTLGQGPEFLTYFQNEAQLEKSRLLSDRFSAERPKGSFSTLEIQRTEQGDSAMYLCASTGGGLGYTFGSGTRLTVV.

The rearrangement links TRBV7-9 to TRBJ1-1, with unresolved D. Trimming left V 5 bases short and J 1 base short, with 14 bases between. The CDR3 extends over 15 amino acids. Germline assignment: CDR1 SEHNR and CDR2 FQNEAQ (reference sequence). Written as DNA, the CDR3 is TGTGCCAGCAGCCCCAGGACGGACCCGAACACTGAAGCTTTCTTT. The encoded protein is CASSPRTDPNTEAFF.

This clonotype was seen ten or more times. This chain connects TRBV7-2 to TRBJ1-4; 12 nucleotides agree with TRBD1. Germline values: CDR1 SGHTA, CDR2 FQGNSA. V lost 4 bases, J lost 2 bases, and 11 bases stayed unmatched. The CDR3 is made up of 19 amino acids. CDR3 loop: CASSWGQGAILGTNEKLFF. In DNA, the CDR3 is TGTGCCAGCAGCTGGGGACAGGGGGCGATCTTGGGGACTAATGAAAAACTGTTTTTT.

This clonotype came up a few times. The gene calls are TRBV20-1 and TRBJ2-3, with 13 bases aligning to TRBD2. V shed 3 bases and J 4 bases; nucleotides not matched to a gene: 4. This CDR3 comprises 15 residues. Germline V gives CDR1 DFQATT, CDR2 SNEGSKA (reference sequence). The CDR3 nucleotides read TGCAGTGCTAGGCGGACTAGCGGGGGATCAGATACGCAGTATTTT. Translation: CSARRTSGGSDTQYF.

This clonotype was seen a handful of times. V usage is TRBV7-9 and J usage is TRBJ1-2; no firm D call. There are 15 residues in the CDR3. V was pared by 8 bases and J by 0 bases, with 16 bases between. Germline CDR1 reads SEHNR; CDR2 reads FQNEAQ (reference sequence). This CDR3 is CASWGQATANYGYTF. In DNA form, the CDR3 reads TGTGCCAGCTGGGGTCAGGCTACCGCTAACTATGGCTACACCTTC.

The chain recombines TRBV27 with TRBJ1-1, with D perhaps matching TRBD1 (6 bases). Trimming cost V 7 bases and J 1 base, with 16 bases left between them. The germline V gene has CDR1 MNHEY and CDR2 SMNVEV (reference sequence). The CDR3 is 15 amino acids. The CDR3 sequence is CASKVLGTQNTEAFF. In DNA, the CDR3 is TGTGCCAGCAAAGTACTGGGGACACAGAACACTGAAGCTTTCTTT.

This clonotype was picked up many times. J is TRBJ1-1 and V is TRBV7-8; D possibly corresponds to TRBD1 (5 bases). The CDR3 extends over 13 amino acids. Germline lookup yields CDR1 SGHVS and CDR2 FQNEAQ. V lost 4 bases and J lost 5, with 11 bases in between. CDR3 in amino acids: CASSSYRPTEAFF. The DNA of the CDR3 is TGTGCCAGCAGCTCTTACAGGCCGACTGAAGCTTTCTTT.

There are a few counts of this clonotype. V is TRBV7-2 and J is TRBJ2-1, with D unclear. In germline, CDR1 is SGHTA, CDR2 FQGNSA. Deletions cut 8 bases from V and 4 bases from J, with 21 bases between. The CDR3 covers 16 residues. The CDR3 sequence is CASRNRALGGYNEQFF. The CDR3 DNA reads TGTGCCAGCCGAAACCGGGCCCTAGGTGGGTACAATGAGCAGTTCTTC.

There are a few counts of this clonotype. This chain links TRBV7-8 with TRBJ1-5; a weak D match, TRBD1 (5 bases). This CDR3 spans 15 amino acids. Between the trimmed V and J ends, which lost 4 bases and 3 bases, there was a span of 13 bases. CDR1 and CDR2 from the germline V gene are SGHVS and FQNEAQ. The CDR3 is CASSSFDRFNQPQHF. The CDR3 nucleotides read TGTGCCAGCAGCTCCTTTGACAGATTCAATCAGCCCCAGCATTTT.

CDR3 in amino acids: CSVPHTTRETQYF. CDR3 DNA sequence: TGCAGCGTTCCCCATACTACGAGAGAGACCCAGTACTTC. V usage is TRBV29-1 and J usage is TRBJ2-5; no clear D gene. Germline V gives CDR1 SQVTM, CDR2 ANQGSEA. V lost 5 bases, J lost 4 bases, and 14 bases lay in between. The CDR3 runs to 13 residues.

This clonotype was recorded many times. The chain joins TRBV6-2 or TRBV6-3 to TRBJ2-7; no reliable D call. CDR1 is MNHEY, CDR2 SVGEGT, per germline. V was trimmed by 8 bases and J by 1 base, leaving 9 bases between them. This CDR3 region has 12 residues. The CDR3 here is CASEGESYEQYF. In DNA, the CDR3 is TGTGCCAGCGAAGGCGAGTCCTACGAGCAGTACTTC.

This clonotype has a handful of counts. The chain couples TRBV12-3 or TRBV12-4 to TRBJ2-3; perhaps TRBD2 as D (5 bases). V was clipped by 0 bases and J by 5 bases, with 12 bases between them. The CDR3 covers 15 residues. This CDR3 reads CASSLASLLGDTQYF. In DNA, the CDR3 is TGTGCCAGCAGTTTAGCCTCCTTACTAGGAGATACGCAGTATTTT.

This clonotype was detected once. The chain is built from TRBV20-1 and TRBJ1-1; D may be TRBD1 (5 bases). The CDR3 sequence is 15 residues long. The ends were cut back, 5 bases at V and 7 bases at J, with 23 bases in the middle. The germline CDR1 and CDR2 sequences are DFQATT and SNEGSKA (reference sequence). The CDR3 here is CSARMGLSRVDEAFF. The DNA of the CDR3 is TGCAGTGCTCGAATGGGATTGAGCAGGGTGGATGAAGCTTTCTTT.